This T cell receptor (beta chain) was observed in a study of shared clonotypes between healthy human individuals (dated by TCRdb to about 2020). About the study as a whole: The cohort included a few men and a couple of women between 18 and 49 years of age. For each donor, CD4 naive and CD4 memory were each run on three plates, CD8 naive on two plates, and CD8 memory on one plate. Different laboratories and diverse techniques were used to prepare libraries and sequence TCR repertoires, to increase sequencing depth and limit assay-specific biases. Blood TCR repertoires of four to six healthy adults were deeply sequenced to estimate repertoire size and the extent of clonotype sharing between individuals. Between about 0.85 and 9.5 billion PBMCs per donor were obtained by leukapheresis.

In regard to this clone: This clone's antigen is unknown. No qualities accompany the bases; no much larger clone lies one base away.

TCR CDR3 regions were amplified from genomic DNA by multiplex PCR using the deep immunoSEQ assay. Extracted genomic DNA from each cell subset was spread evenly across all wells of several immunoSEQ 96-well plates, with each plate serving as a replicate. Each replicate PCR for sorted subsets received around 200 ng genomic DNA, equal to tens of thousands of T cell genomes. Purified libraries were quantified with a Qubit 3.0 fluorometer, sized on a Bioanalyzer 2100, and re-quantified with the KAPA Library Quantification kit. A separate single-read 150-cycle Illumina NextSeq 550 flow cell was used to sequence each immunoSEQ 96-well plate. On the study's bioinformatics: Because the immunoSEQ output included only junctional sequences and no quality scores, the filtering could not be the same as the filtering used for full-length reads. Sequences were annotated with PyIR, a Python wrapper for IgBLAST v1.9, using IMGT germline references to assign V/J genes and CDR3. Reads were removed for weak V/J assignments (E-value above 1e-6), missing CDR3, stop codons, out-of-frame junctions, or ambiguous translated residues. V3J clonotypes were defined by identical inferred V gene, J gene, and CDR3 amino acid sequence. To compute the percentage overlap between repertoires, the number of shared unique clonotypes was divided by the size of the smaller repertoire. RTK rarefaction, the Chao1 estimator, and Recon v2.1 estimates of unobserved clonotypes were used to assess repertoire richness. Generation probabilities for all TCRbeta clonotypes obtained by the gDNA method from a handful of donors were computed using OLGA. In TCRdb, the immuneACCESS table is reduced to in-frame sequences with V and J assigned. These tables do not hold every clone; where another copy was compared, an unresolved V gene accounts for under half, and the others remain unexplained. V and J calls plus clone size are reproduced from that table; the DNA served to infer D and trimming. This sample gives some 1.5 million clones in total; roughly 96% of them show up just once. The ten most abundant clones make up about 1% of the sample.

The donors were healthy, HIV-negative adults with no recently reported acute infections or vaccinations. Every donor was a Caucasian adult residing in Nashville, Tennessee, USA. CD4+ T cells were enriched by magnetic negative selection; naive cells were then positively selected on CD45RA, and the negative fraction formed the memory subset. Blood was collected by leukapheresis, and PBMCs were isolated by Ficoll-Histopaque density gradient centrifugation and then cryopreserved in liquid nitrogen vapor phase. Purity and quantity of every magnetically sorted T cell population were checked by analytical flow cytometry. Genomic DNA was isolated from each sorted fraction and quantified by UV absorbance on a Nanodrop 2000c. The CDR3 covers 14 residues, taking in both the cysteine and the phenylalanine. Just CDR3 DNA is preserved here, 42 bases in frame from base 1. V and J lose 1 base and 4 bases, and a span of 7 bases separates them. The germline V gene sets CDR1 to SGHTA and CDR2 to FQGNSA.

Points the paper makes about the study in general: Across a handful of donors, approximately 5% of naive CD4, approximately 4% of naive CD8, around 2.5% of memory CD4, and 0.4% of memory CD8 clonotypes were shared. Incomplete sequencing was indicated by rarefaction of sorted-subset datasets, despite the large sequencing depth. The genetic and exposure-history diversity represented was limited by the small number of donors. Naive subsets generally had larger estimated clonotype richness than memory subsets did. Pairwise subsampling led to the expectation that sequencing depth would affect the degree of clonotype sharing among donors. Only blood was sampled, and tissue TCR repertoires likely differ from those in blood. Clonotypes shared by all four sorted-subset donors showed higher generation probabilities than non-shared clonotypes.

The chain links TRBV7-2 with TRBJ1-4, with the D gene not clear enough to name. Source material: naive CD4+ T cells sorted from blood. The sample's cell subset or site label, decoded: CD45RA+ positively selected. This TCR was sampled from a man between 25 and 39 years old in good health. The CDR3 here reads CASSLGGFNEKLFF. The nucleotide sequence reads as follows: TGTGCCAGCAGCTTAGGGGGATTTAATGAAAAACTGTTTTTT.